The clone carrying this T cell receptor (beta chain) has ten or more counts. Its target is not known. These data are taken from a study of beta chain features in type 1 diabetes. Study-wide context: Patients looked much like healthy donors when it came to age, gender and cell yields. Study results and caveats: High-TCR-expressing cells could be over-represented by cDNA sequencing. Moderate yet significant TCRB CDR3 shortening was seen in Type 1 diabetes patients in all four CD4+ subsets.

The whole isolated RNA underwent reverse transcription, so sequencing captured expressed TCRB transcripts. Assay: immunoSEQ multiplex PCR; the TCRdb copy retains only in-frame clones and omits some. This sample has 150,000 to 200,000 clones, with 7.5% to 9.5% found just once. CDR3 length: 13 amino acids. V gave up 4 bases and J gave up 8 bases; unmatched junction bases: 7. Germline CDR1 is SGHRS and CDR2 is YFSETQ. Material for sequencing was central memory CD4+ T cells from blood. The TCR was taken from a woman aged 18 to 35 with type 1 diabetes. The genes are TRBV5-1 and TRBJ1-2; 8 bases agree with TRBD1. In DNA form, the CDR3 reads TGCGCCAGCAGCCCGCAGACAGGGGCGGGCTACACCTTC. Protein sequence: CASSPQTGAGYTF.